Listed below are T cell receptor beta chains from one sample, sequenced in a study of blood T cell repertoires in COVID-19. Data came from immunoSEQ multiplex PCR; TCRdb stores just in-frame clones and leaves some out. Seen here are roughly 200,000 clones, about 86% observed once, and the top ten hold about 3.8%. The sequenced material came from PBMCs or T cells enriched from blood (not recorded which). These receptors were obtained from a woman aged 40 to 55 with acute COVID-19. CDR3s include the opening cysteine and the closing phenylalanine or tryptophan. A D gene is named only where the DNA matches it firmly. Part of the rows lack a size; the others show once, few, many or a class for expanded clones.

abundance | d_gene | j_gene | v_gene | CDR3aa | CDR3nt
NA | NA | TRBJ1-6 | TRBV5-1 | CASSLGQGGNSPLHF | TGCGCCAGCAGCTTGGGGCAGGGAGGGAATTCACCCCTCCACTTT
NA | TRBD1 | TRBJ1-2 | TRBV5-1 | CASSSGQGHGYTF | TGCGCCAGCAGCTCGGGACAGGGTCATGGCTACACCTTC
NA | NA | TRBJ1-2 | TRBV3-1/TRBV3-2 | CASTPNGQLNYGYTF | TGTGCCAGCACACCAAATGGACAGCTCAACTATGGCTACACCTTC
NA | TRBD1 | TRBJ1-5 | TRBV28 | CASSRFRGQARQPQHF | TGTGCCAGCAGCCGCTTTCGGGGACAGGCACGACAGCCCCAGCATTTT
NA | NA | TRBJ1-2 | TRBV11-2 | CASSLGSSYGYTF | TGTGCCAGCAGCTTAGGCTCTAGCTATGGCTACACCTTC
NA | NA | TRBJ1-1 | TRBV18 | CASSPNSGAEAFF | TGTGCCAGCTCACCAAATTCTGGAGCTGAAGCTTTCTTT
NA | NA | TRBJ1-5 | TRBV27 | CASSLFSSPGSNQPQHF | TGTGCCAGCAGTTTGTTTTCAAGTCCAGGTAGCAATCAGCCCCAGCATTTT
NA | NA | TRBJ1-2 | TRBV9 | CASSGGQGQTNYGYTF | TGTGCCAGCAGCGGGGGGCAGGGGCAGACTAACTATGGCTACACCTTC
NA | TRBD2 | TRBJ2-3 | TRBV30 | CAWSVKTSGRSFSTDTQYF | TGTGCCTGGAGTGTGAAGACTAGCGGGCGCTCCTTTAGCACAGATACGCAGTATTTT
NA | NA | TRBJ2-2 | TRBV6-5 | CASSSLVATGELFF | TGTGCCAGCAGTTCCCTAGTGGCCACCGGGGAGCTGTTTTTT
NA | TRBD1 | TRBJ2-7 | TRBV7-2 | CASSLWDREQYF | TGTGCCAGCAGCTTGTGGGACAGGGAGCAGTACTTC
NA | NA | TRBJ2-5 | TRBV11-2 | CASSPPESMETQYF | TGTGCCAGCAGCCCCCCGGAGTCCATGGAGACCCAGTACTTC
NA | NA | TRBJ1-3 | TRBV4-3 | CASSQEAGRWRASGNTIYF | TGCGCCAGCAGCCAAGAAGCAGGCAGGTGGCGGGCCTCGGGAAACACCATATATTTT
NA | TRBD1 | TRBJ1-1 | TRBV28 | CASRSQGAGVTEAFF | TGTGCCAGCAGATCTCAGGGGGCAGGGGTCACTGAAGCTTTCTTT
once | TRBD1 | TRBJ1-1 | TRBV19 | CASREGGTGVTEAFF | TGTGCCAGTAGAGAGGGCGGGACAGGGGTCACTGAAGCTTTCTTT
NA | NA | TRBJ2-1 | TRBV11-2 | CASSVGNLNNEQFF | TGTGCCAGCAGCGTCGGGAATTTAAACAATGAGCAGTTCTTC
NA | TRBD1 | TRBJ1-6 | TRBV3-1/TRBV3-2 | CASSQDHRTGSLFPLHF | TGTGCCAGCAGCCAAGATCATCGGACAGGGAGTCTTTTCCCCCTCCACTTT
NA | NA | TRBJ2-3 | TRBV9 | CASKSGRTQYF | TGTGCCAGCAAAAGTGGGAGGACGCAGTATTTT
NA | NA | TRBJ2-7 | TRBV6-6 | CASSYATSMYEQYF | TGTGCCAGCAGTTATGCTACTAGCATGTACGAGCAGTACTTC
few | NA | TRBJ2-1 | TRBV7-9 | CASSLVGGHGNEQFF | TGTGCCAGCAGCTTAGTAGGAGGTCACGGCAATGAGCAGTTCTTC
NA | NA | TRBJ2-1 | TRBV15 | CATSREPGNEQFF | TGTGCCACCAGCAGAGAACCCGGCAATGAGCAGTTCTTC
NA | NA | TRBJ2-3 | TRBV11-3 | CASSLDSSTDTQYF | TGTGCCAGCAGCTTGGATAGCAGCACAGATACGCAGTATTTT
NA | NA | TRBJ1-1 | TRBV7-2 | CASSLAANSGEAFF | TGTGCCAGCAGCTTAGCCGCCAACTCGGGTGAAGCTTTCTTT
NA | TRBD1 | TRBJ1-5 | TRBV7-9 | CASSAGQGVPQPQHF | TGTGCCAGCAGCGCGGGACAGGGGGTACCTCAGCCCCAGCATTTT
NA | NA | TRBJ1-2 | TRBV27 | CASSFRGGGYTF | TGTGCCAGCAGTTTTCGGGGAGGCGGCTACACCTTC
NA | TRBD1 | TRBJ2-2 | TRBV9 | CASSRGPQGAGTGELFF | TGTGCCAGCAGCAGAGGTCCTCAGGGGGCTGGGACCGGGGAGCTGTTTTTT
NA | NA | TRBJ2-5 | TRBV5-1 | CASSLISDSRETQYF | TGCGCCAGCAGCTTAATCTCCGACTCTCGAGAGACCCAGTACTTC
NA | NA | TRBJ2-2 | TRBV5-1 | CASSLLGSWGTGELFF | TGCGCCAGCAGCTTATTGGGGAGTTGGGGAACCGGGGAGCTGTTTTTT
NA | NA | TRBJ2-4 | TRBV2 | CASSRQNTAKNIQYF | TGTGCCAGCAGTAGACAGAACACAGCCAAAAACATTCAGTACTTC
NA | TRBD2 | TRBJ2-7 | TRBV11-2 | CASSPPFVGLATTYEQYF | TGTGCCAGCAGCCCACCTTTTGTAGGACTAGCGACAACCTACGAGCAGTACTTC
NA | NA | TRBJ1-5 | TRBV11-2 | CASSLDAPQPQHF | TGTGCCAGCAGCTTAGATGCGCCCCAGCCCCAGCATTTT
NA | TRBD1 | TRBJ2-7 | TRBV7-9 | CASSLAYGTGTHEQYF | TGTGCCAGCAGCTTAGCCTACGGGACAGGGACCCACGAGCAGTACTTC
once | TRBD2 | TRBJ2-7 | TRBV28 | CASSRPSSGRYEQYF | TGTGCCAGCAGTCGGCCCTCTAGCGGGAGGTACGAGCAGTACTTC
NA | TRBD1 | TRBJ1-1 | TRBV5-1 | CASSVPRGANTEAFF | TGCGCCAGCAGCGTCCCCAGGGGGGCCAACACTGAAGCTTTCTTT
few | TRBD1 | TRBJ1-6 | TRBV6-6 | CASSPPQGSSYNSPLHF | TGTGCCAGCAGTCCACCACAGGGGAGCTCCTATAATTCACCCCTCCACTTT
NA | TRBD2 | TRBJ2-1 | TRBV10-1 | CASSDGLAGNNEQFF | TGCGCCAGCAGCGATGGACTAGCGGGGAACAATGAGCAGTTCTTC
NA | NA | TRBJ2-7 | TRBV12-3/TRBV12-4 | CASSLANEQYF | TGTGCCAGCAGTTTAGCTAACGAGCAGTACTTC
NA | TRBD2 | TRBJ2-7 | TRBV19 | CASRETVLAGNEQYF | TGTGCCAGTAGGGAGACAGTACTAGCGGGAAACGAGCAGTACTTC
NA | TRBD2 | TRBJ2-1 | TRBV14 | CASSPVPGLAGGSSYNEQFF | TGTGCCAGCAGCCCTGTCCCGGGACTAGCGGGAGGGAGCTCCTACAATGAGCAGTTCTTC
NA | NA | TRBJ2-3 | TRBV27 | CASSRPGGTDTQYF | TGTGCCAGCAGCCGACCCGGCGGAACAGATACGCAGTATTTT
NA | TRBD1 | TRBJ1-1 | TRBV7-6 | CASSSNTGESTEAFF | TGTGCCAGCAGCTCAAATACAGGGGAGTCCACTGAAGCTTTCTTT